The clone carrying this T cell receptor (beta chain) showed up just a few times. This specimen belongs to a study of blood T cells in healthy people across ages. CDR1 and CDR2 (germline): MNHEY, SVGEGT. V lost 2 bases, J lost 8 bases, and 13 bases lay in between. The CDR3 extends over 14 amino acids. A J-beta primer mix and a sample-barcoded 5' primer were used in a second PCR of about 7 to 12 cycles. TCRdb fed the 5' RACE reads into MiXCR, producing one record per CDR3 protein. This sample has about 580,000 distinct CDR3 sequences, with 47% found just once. Specimen: blood. This clonotype originated in a man older than 75 in good health. This chain joins TRBV6-2 or TRBV6-3 and TRBJ2-4, with D tentatively TRBD2 (6 bases). The CDR3 bases are TGTGCCAGCAGTTACGGCGGGAAGGGGCACATTCAGTACTTC. This sequence encodes CASSYGGKGHIQYF.